This T cell receptor (beta chain) was obtained from a study of regulatory T cells in long-lasting Graves disease. Study-level background: The study counted Graves' disease as persistent given over 5 years of antithyroid drugs and positive TSH receptor antibodies.

Findings and caveats of the study: It was in persistent disease that TRBV28, TRBJ1-2 and TRBJ2-5 were favored. Patients with persistent Graves' had lower TCR diversity than newly diagnosed patients.

Researchers made TCR beta libraries by using iRepertoire HTBI primers and running Arm-PCR on CDR3 regions. TCRdb independently ran MiXCR on the multiplex PCR reads; one entry per CDR3 protein. This table holds about 290,000 distinct CDR3 sequences, 20% to 25% found once. This CDR3 has 13 residues. V was trimmed by 6 bases and J by 1 base, leaving 9 bases between them. CDR1 is SGHTA, CDR2 FQGNSA, per germline. There are many counts of this clonotype. What it binds is not known. Time point defined: persistent/refractory GD, antithyroid drugs over 5 years with positive TRAb. RNA extracted from PBMCs served as the sequencing template. The collection involved drawing approximately 9 milliliters of peripheral blood into EDTA tubes.

The chain couples TRBV7-2 to TRBJ1-1; a possible D gene is TRBD1 (6 bases). The specimen comprised peripheral blood mononuclear cells (PBMCs), sampled when the disease was refractory, from a patient treated with antithyroid drugs. The sequence was obtained from a female donor with Graves disease. The CDR3 is CASSLDRNTEAFF. The CDR3, as DNA: TGTGCCAGCAGTCTGGACAGGAACACTGAAGCTTTCTTT.